This entry lists 6 T cell receptor beta chains sequenced from one sample in a study of blood T cell repertoires in COVID-19. Measured with immunoSEQ multiplex PCR; TCRdb has only the in-frame clones, and not every one. The repertoire includes over 200,000 clones, around four fifths of them detected once, and approximately 5.9% sits in the top ten. Material: peripheral blood. The receptors stem from a man older than 75 with acute or convalescent COVID-19.

This clone came up a few times. The gene calls are TRBV28 and TRBJ1-4; no firm D call. CDR1 is MDHEN and CDR2 is SYDVKM in the germline V gene. The CDR3 has 14 amino acids. V gave up 4 bases and J gave up 8 bases, with 14 bases separating them. The CDR3 nucleotides read TGTGCCAGCAGTTCACCCAATTTGAGGGAAAAACTGTTTTTT. Translating it yields CASSSPNLREKLFF.

The gene calls are TRBV27 and TRBJ1-5; the D gene is possibly TRBD1 (5 bases). The germline gives CDR1 MNHEY, CDR2 SMNVEV (reference sequence). The V and J ends lost 3 bases and 6 bases respectively, with 9 bases between them. The length of the CDR3 is 13 residues. The CDR3 region is CASSFGGVQPQHF. In nucleotides, the CDR3 is TGTGCCAGCAGTTTCGGGGGGGTTCAGCCCCAGCATTTT.

This clone was found a few times. The V gene is TRBV5-5, the J gene TRBJ2-1, with a possible D match to TRBD2 (5 bases). Trimming shortened V by 0 bases and J by 1 base, and 8 bases separated the two germline ends. The CDR3 spans 15 residues. Germline V CDR1 and CDR2: SGHKS, YYEKEE (reference sequence). CDR3: CASSLDGNSYNEQFF. In nucleotides, the CDR3 is TGTGCCAGCAGCTTGGACGGGAATTCCTACAATGAGCAGTTCTTC. The complete variable domain, with remaining parts taken from reference TRBV5-5 and TRBJ2-1, reads DAGVTQSPTHLIKTRGQQVTLRCSPISGHKSVSWYQQVLGQGPQFIFQYYEKEERGRGNFPDRFSARQFPNYSSELNVNALLLGDSALYLCASSLDGNSYNEQFFGPGTRLTVL.

The V and J genes are TRBV28 and TRBJ1-2; D is unresolved. V shed 2 bases and J shed 0 bases, with 13 bases lying between them. The CDR3 totals 16 residues. Germline CDR1 MDHEN, CDR2 SYDVKM. CDR3 loop: CASSLHFQVTNYGYTF. The CDR3 DNA sequence: TGTGCCAGCAGTTTACATTTCCAGGTTACTAACTATGGCTACACCTTC.

The chain joins TRBV7-2 to TRBJ2-3; 9 bases fit TRBD2. The CDR3 is 15 residues long. The trim removed 2 bases at V and 2 bases at J, leaving 2 bases unmatched. Germline V gives CDR1 SGHTA, CDR2 FQGNSA. CDR3 sequence reads: CASSLLAGSTDTQYF. CDR3 nucleotides: TGTGCCAGCAGCTTACTAGCGGGGTCCACAGATACGCAGTATTTT. Full variable domain (missing parts from reference TRBV7-2 and TRBJ2-3): GAGVSQSPSNKVTEKGKDVELRCDPISGHTALYWYRQSLGQGLEFLIYFQGNSAPDKSGLPSDRFSAERTGGSVSTLTIQRTQQEDSAVYLCASSLLAGSTDTQYFGPGTRLTVL.

V gene TRBV7-2 combines with J gene TRBJ2-2; D is unresolved. CDR1 and CDR2 (germline): SGHTA, FQGNSA. The CDR3 extends over 17 amino acids. Trimming shortened V by 2 bases and J by 4 bases, and 17 bases separated the two germline ends. CDR3 residues: CASSLTYGGGSTGELFF. CDR3 nucleotides: TGTGCCAGCAGCTTAACCTATGGTGGCGGTAGCACCGGGGAGCTGTTTTTT.